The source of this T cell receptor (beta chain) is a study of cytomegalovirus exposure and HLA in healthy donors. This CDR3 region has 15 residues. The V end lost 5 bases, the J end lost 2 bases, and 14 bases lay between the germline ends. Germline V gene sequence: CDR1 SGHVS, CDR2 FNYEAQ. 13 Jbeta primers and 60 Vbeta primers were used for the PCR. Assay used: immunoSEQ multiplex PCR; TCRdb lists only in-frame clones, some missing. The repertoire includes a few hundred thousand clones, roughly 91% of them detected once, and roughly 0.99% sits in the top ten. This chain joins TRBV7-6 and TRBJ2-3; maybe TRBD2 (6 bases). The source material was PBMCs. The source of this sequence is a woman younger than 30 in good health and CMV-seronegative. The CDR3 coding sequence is TGTGCCAGCAGCGCCCACAGGCGGGACACAGATACGCAGTATTTT. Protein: CASSAHRRDTDTQYF.